This T cell receptor beta chain came from a study of cytomegalovirus exposure and HLA in healthy donors (dated by TCRdb to 2016 to 2017). Describing the broader study: According to an earlier analysis of a few hundred of the donors, about 190 million T cells yielded over 90 million unique TCR beta sequences and more than 250 Gb of sequence data. Typing coverage varied by locus: roughly 629-640 donors for A, B, C, DRB1 and DQB1; roughly 500 for DQA1; approximately 610 for DPA1; 400 to 480 for DPB1. Along with the roughly 670-subject first cohort, a separate validation cohort of approximately 110 different subjects was used. A later genetic analysis took genome-wide SNP genotypes for about three fifths of the roughly 670 donors and used that subset as a discovery cohort. Five DR-DQ haplotypes were treated as single units for association and clustering because of strong linkage in the cohort. The study combined high-throughput TCR immunosequencing, statistical association of individual TCRs with disease status, and machine learning to predict cytomegalovirus infection status. Every discovery cohort repertoire had been produced on one sequencing platform. An earlier analysis of nearly 600 of the donors applied high-throughput TCR beta sequencing to assess whether each TCR beta V gene segment acted as functional or pseudogenic. Across some 400 genotyped donors of the cohort, an average of about 220,000 unique TCR beta nucleotide sequences per donor were sequenced, and about a sixth of those sequences were non-productive. The aim of the study was to test whether cataloging public T cell receptors could identify signatures of past pathogen exposure. The T cell repertoires of several hundred subjects were profiled by immunosequencing and related to cytomegalovirus serostatus. Approximately 300 gigabases of sequencing data and 70 million to 100 million unique TCR sequences made up an early release that covered 500 to 650 HLA-typed donors. Of the 300 to 400 genotyped donors, approximately 83% fell in the genetic ancestry cluster associated with self-reported Caucasian donors. HLA typing covered class I and class II loci at four-digit resolution. A later analysis re-examined previously published TCR beta repertoires from about 670 donors and added high-resolution HLA genotyping to investigate patterns of TCR occurrence. Donor age, sex, ethnicity and CMV serostatus were compiled together with the repertoire data. Rather than using new phenotypic data, the later analysis identified candidate immune exposures from TCR beta sequences and from how often those sequences occurred across donors. Broad study findings and their caveats: Because HLA typing was unavailable for some donors at each locus, only the typed subset was used in association tests. When HLA alleles, especially DR and DQ, strongly co-occurred, attributing TCR associations to individual alleles was difficult. Correlated functional status among segregating V segments might be attributable to linkage disequilibrium, but an unknown experimental factor could not be ruled out. In vitro tests confirmed that a few of the cytomegalovirus-associated TCR beta chains recognize cytomegalovirus antigens. A further reported finding was that TCR beta sequences accurately predicted the HLA-A and HLA-B alleles for most subjects in the first cohort. Some IMGT-functional V segments, including TRBV6-2 and TRBV6-3, could not be distinguished by the 87-base-pair reads and were therefore excluded. In a later genetic analysis, a missense DCLRE1C variant was associated with V-gene and J-gene trimming of TCR beta chains, and the association was replicated in an independent cohort. For the cohort, immune exposure information was limited to CMV serostatus. A cluster of highly shared sequence variants was judged likely to represent a technical artifact of the sequencing pipeline. Only TCR beta chains were sequenced in this cohort, and the absence of alpha or paired-chain data limited detectable features. According to a later analysis, parvovirus B19, influenza, CMV and Epstein-Barr virus appeared linked to several top co-occurrence clusters. Because counts were too low, about 18 rarely observed V segments, including chromosome 9 orphons, were left out of the earlier analysis of 587 of the donors. In a later analysis, HLA-associated TCR beta chains showed more clonal expansion and lower generation probabilities than non-associated chains that were equally common. Most CMV-associated TCR beta chains appeared to be HLA-restricted in a later analysis, and the HLA associations seemed to be driven largely by CMV exposure. Most TCR sequences were seen in very few donors, while some public TCRs were found in many individuals. In an earlier analysis of 500 to 650 of the donors, most TCR beta V segments appeared in productive rearrangements about 90% or about 30% of the time, broadly matching IMGT annotations. In both the original and validation cohorts, the classifier was reported to diagnose cytomegalovirus status with high specificity and sensitivity. In a later analysis, the rate of TCR association differed among HLA loci, with DRB1 alleles having the most associated TCRs and HLA-C alleles having the fewest. A later genetic analysis reported fewer N-insertions in productive TCRs among donors in an Asian-associated ancestry cluster than the roughly 620-donor mean. The authors suggested that the approach could potentially be extended to other disease states and immunological phenotypes. Sequencing depth was assumed to be roughly uniform across donors in the presence/absence analyses, though that assumption may not hold. The study gave a list of 150 to 200 TCR beta chains associated with cytomegalovirus. At a false discovery rate of 0.05, a later analysis linked 16,951 TCR beta sequences to specific HLA alleles.

The library was built by means of the immunoSEQ multiplex PCR assay. For the multiplex PCR, a mixture combining 60 forward primers for TCR Vbeta segments and 13 reverse primers for TCR Jbeta segments was used. The CDR3 region of rearranged TCR beta genes was amplified from genomic DNA with a multiplex PCR assay. The Illumina HiSeq System was used to sequence the amplified TCR beta libraries as 87-base-pair reads. In the original analysis: In a later analysis, tens of millions of unique TCR beta chains were counted across the roughly 700 repertoires, and about 10 million of these chains were shared by at least two donors. To remove PCR and sequencing errors, raw reads were error-corrected and collapsed into unique sequences using a nearest-neighbor algorithm that merged closely related sequences. V, D and J gene segments were assigned by aligning CDR3 sequences to IMGT reference sequences. Each retained sequence needed at least a six-nucleotide match to both a V gene segment and a J gene segment. Rearrangements were classified as productive when the CDR3 lacked stop codons and remained in frame with V and J, and all other rearrangements were classified as non-productive. CDR3 was defined according to IMGT convention as the region running from the second conserved V-encoded cysteine to the conserved J-encoded phenylalanine. The earlier analysis of 587 of the donors excluded any sequence lacking an unambiguous match to a single V gene segment. An earlier analysis of fewer than 650 of the donors classified V segments as functional when productive rearrangements were above 56.7% and as segregating when the standard deviation between donors was above 5%. A statistical classification framework was built for diagnosing cytomegalovirus status from the catalog of TCR beta chain sequences. In a later analysis, V and J genes were assigned by comparing TCR nucleotide sequences against IMGT/GENE-DB human TR gene sequences. A later analysis assigned CDR3 sequences and most-parsimonious VDJ recombination scenarios with the TCRdist pipeline. In a later analysis, every TCR beta chain was defined by the combination of its CDR3 amino acid sequence and its V-gene family, and reads without a unique V-gene family were dropped. To address suspected cross-contamination and a sequencing artifact, a later analysis removed approximately 600 highly shared, low-generation-probability nucleotide sequences. For each public chain, a later analysis derived a clonal expansion index from normalized ranks of inferred template counts within each repertoire. Generation probabilities in a later analysis came from a VDJ recombination model fitted to out-of-frame rearrangements, and those results were checked against IGoR. In a later analysis, TCR-TCR, TCR-HLA and TCR-CMV co-occurrence was scored with hypergeometric tests, and a repertoire-size bias correction was applied to TCR pairs. To estimate false discovery rates, a later analysis permuted the HLA or CMV assignments 20 times. In a later analysis, co-occurring TCRs were grouped using DBSCAN, and TCRdist sequence similarity was added for clustering within HLA-allele-positive subsets. For co-occurrence clustering, repertoires with fewer than 30,000 or more than 120,000 public chains were excluded, along with roughly five repertoires with anomalous nucleotide sharing. Held by TCRdb, this immuneACCESS table contains in-frame sequences only and omits some clones. Under half of the omission traces to an unresolved V gene where checked; the cause of the rest is unknown. That table furnishes V, J and clone size, whereas the DNA furnished D and trimming. The sample table records 150,000 or so clones. Together, the top ten hold about 1.6% of the sample.

From the cysteine up to the phenylalanine, the CDR3 has a length of 14 residues. Only the CDR3 DNA stays, 42 bases, in frame from base 1. As encoded in the germline V gene (reference sequence), CDR1 is LNHNV while CDR2 is YYDKDF. V loses 3 bases, J loses 0 bases, and the germline ends lie 9 bases apart. Remarks on this clone: Its antigen is still unknown.

The cohort was made up of 500 to 850 healthy bone marrow donors. At the time of sampling, every cohort member was nominally healthy, though immune exposures that went unrecorded were likely present. The donor tested CMV seronegative, placing the donor among the 350 or so seronegative members of the cohort. Every donor gave a peripheral blood sample, and the peripheral blood mononuclear cells from that sample were used for TCR beta sequencing. The Qiagen DNeasy Blood Extraction Kit was used to extract genomic DNA from the blood cell samples. Recombination joined TRBV15 with TRBJ2-7, and TRBD1 may be the D gene, going by 5 matching bases. Sequencing input: PBMCs. The clonotype comes from a woman between 45 and 60 years old in good health and CMV-seronegative. The CDR3 region has the sequence CATSRDTSSYEQYF. The DNA sequence reads TGTGCCACCAGCAGGGACACGAGCTCCTACGAGCAGTACTTC. The reference TRBV15 and TRBJ2-7 proteins fill in what lies around the CDR3, so the full variable domain reads DAMVIQNPRYQVTQFGKPVTLSCSQTLNHNVMYWYQQKSSQAPKLLFHYYDKDFNNEADTPDNFQSRRPNTSFCFLDIRSPGLGDTAMYLCATSRDTSSYEQYFGPGTRLTVT.